One and the same sample provided the 10 T cell receptor beta chains below, sequenced in a study of beta chain features in type 1 diabetes. Expressed TCRB transcripts were sequenced after all isolated RNA was converted to cDNA. Data came from immunoSEQ multiplex PCR; TCRdb stores just in-frame clones and leaves some out. The sample lists 600,000 to 650,000 clones, around 15% seen once, with under 0.095% in the top ten. Sequencing was performed on naive CD4+ T cells from blood. These receptors all come from a man between 18 and 35 years old in good health.

This clone came up a few times. The chain joins TRBV18 to TRBJ1-4, with TRBD1 matching over 11 bases. V dropped 1 base and J dropped 3; count of bases not matched to a gene: 1. The CDR3 extends over 16 amino acids. Germline V CDR1 and CDR2: KGHSH, LQKENI. The CDR3: CASSPRTGGPNEKLFF. The DNA of the CDR3 is TGTGCCAGCTCACCACGGACAGGGGGCCCTAATGAAAAACTGTTTTTT.

This clone was detected a few times. The chain employs TRBV19 and TRBJ1-5; D might be TRBD1 (6 bases). This CDR3 contains 12 residues. Germline V CDR1 and CDR2: LNHDA, SQIVND (reference sequence). V lost 6 bases and J lost 7, with 10 bases in between. CDR3 DNA sequence: TGTGCCAGTAGGACAGGAAGGCAGCCCCAGCATTTT. Residues: CASRTGRQPQHF.

There are a few counts of this clone. The chain has TRBV27 and TRBJ2-7; 9 nucleotides line up with TRBD1. Germline V CDR1 and CDR2: MNHEY, SMNVEV (reference sequence). V gave up 4 bases and J gave up 3 bases; unmatched junction bases: 7. This CDR3 contains 15 residues. The CDR3 DNA is TGTGCCAGCAGTTCGCCGGGACAGGGTTACTACGAGCAGTACTTC. Amino acid sequence: CASSSPGQGYYEQYF.

Only a few counts were recorded for this clone. V usage is TRBV28 and J usage is TRBJ2-7; a possible D gene is TRBD1 (5 bases). With 6 bases removed from V and 4 bases from J, the gap between germline ends came to 16 bases. CDR1 and CDR2 (germline): MDHEN, SYDVKM. The CDR3 length is 14 residues. CDR3 sequence reads: CASRYTAGNYEQYF. DNA for the CDR3: TGTGCCAGCAGATATACGGCAGGGAATTACGAGCAGTACTTC.

This clone was counted only a few times. This chain connects TRBV4-1 to TRBJ2-3, with D perhaps matching TRBD1 (6 bases). The CDR3 spans 15 residues. The V and J ends lost 4 bases and 8 bases respectively, with 19 bases between them. Germline CDR1 reads MGHRA; CDR2 reads YSYEKL. CDR3 region: CASSLLRTGFGTQYF. CDR3 nucleotides: TGCGCCAGCAGCCTCCTCAGAACAGGGTTCGGTACGCAGTATTTT.

V gene TRBV5-1 combines with J gene TRBJ1-4, with 7 bases matching TRBD1. From germline, CDR1 is SGHRS and CDR2 YFSETQ. The CDR3 is made up of 16 amino acids. The trim removed 2 bases at V and 8 bases at J, leaving 12 bases unmatched. The CDR3 loop reads CASSLLSTGRKEKLFF. The CDR3 DNA sequence: TGCGCCAGCAGCTTATTGTCGACAGGGAGAAAGGAAAAACTGTTTTTT.

The gene calls are TRBV30 and TRBJ1-1, with unresolved D. Germline V gene lookup returns CDR1 GTSNPN and CDR2 SVGIG (reference sequence). V gave up 1 base and J gave up 4 bases, with 16 bases separating them. The CDR3 is made up of 15 amino acids. The chain's CDR3 is CAWSAPMVGSTEAFF. The CDR3 DNA is TGTGCCTGGAGTGCCCCGATGGTGGGGTCCACTGAAGCTTTCTTT.

This clone was detected only a few times. The V gene is TRBV7-9, the J gene TRBJ2-1, with 13 bases lining up with TRBD2. This CDR3 has 16 residues. The germline gives CDR1 SEHNR, CDR2 FQNEAQ (reference sequence). J lost 3 bases, V lost 5 bases, and 4 bases had no gene match. This chain's CDR3 is CASSPRTSGGYNEQFF. The DNA of the CDR3 is TGTGCCAGCAGCCCGCGGACTAGCGGGGGCTACAATGAGCAGTTCTTC.

V gene TRBV7-2 combines with J gene TRBJ2-1, with 7 bases that match TRBD2. The germline gives CDR1 SGHTA, CDR2 FQGNSA. The junction had 7 bases not matched to a gene; V was cut back by 5 bases and J by 9 bases. This CDR3 is 13 amino acids long. The CDR3 nucleotides read TGTGCCAGCAGCCCACGGGAGGTCTCTGAGCAGTTCTTC. This sequence encodes CASSPREVSEQFF. The whole variable domain, filled in from reference TRBV7-2 and TRBJ2-1, reads GAGVSQSPSNKVTEKGKDVELRCDPISGHTALYWYRQSLGQGLEFLIYFQGNSAPDKSGLPSDRFSAERTGGSVSTLTIQRTQQEDSAVYLCASSPREVSEQFFGPGTRLTVL.

This clone was recorded a few times. The chain links TRBV9 to TRBJ1-1, with D hard to call. V lost 0 bases, J lost 5 bases, and 11 bases lay in between. The germline V gene has CDR1 SGDLS and CDR2 YYNGEE. There are 14 residues in the CDR3. The CDR3 region has the DNA TGTGCCAGCAGCGTAGACTCGGGAGGGACTGAAGCTTTCTTT. Translating gives CASSVDSGGTEAFF. The full variable domain, with the rest looked up from reference TRBV9 and TRBJ1-1, is DSGVTQTPKHLITATGQRVTLRCSPRSGDLSVYWYQQSLDQGLQFLIQYYNGEERAKGNILERFSAQQFPDLHSELNLSSLELGDSALYFCASSVDSGGTEAFFGQGTRLTVV.